This entry is about one TCR beta chain. Profiled with immunoSEQ multiplex PCR; TCRdb holds only in-frame clones, not every one. The repertoire holds under 200,000 clones, with approximately 87% as singletons. The CDR3 contains 16 residues. The V segment lost 3 bases and the J segment 2 bases; nucleotides outside the gene matches: 7. Germline CDR1 reads SGHTA; CDR2 reads FQGNSA. This entry is derived from a study of blood T cell repertoires in COVID-19. The source of this sequence is a woman in her sixties or seventies with acute or convalescent COVID-19. The chain uses TRBV7-2 and TRBJ1-3, with 7 nucleotides matching TRBD1. Material: peripheral blood. In nucleotides, the CDR3 is TGTGCCAGCAGCTTGGGAACAGGGGTGGCTGGAAACACCATATATTTT. Its translation is CASSLGTGVAGNTIYF.